The source of this TCR beta chain is a study of T-cell memory formation after mild COVID-19. Overall study results and limits: A balance of CD4 and CD8 characterized clones contracting day 15 to 85, whereas later expanders leaned CD4+. Certain responding clones were present in pre-infection memory, suggesting participation of cross-reactive memory.

Germline V gene data show CDR1 as MNHNY and CDR2 as SVGAGI (reference sequence). This CDR3 spans 13 amino acids. The germline V and J ends were trimmed by 4 bases and 7 bases, with 11 bases remaining between them. One entry per CDR3 protein, called by TCRdb with MiXCR from the 5' RACE reads. This repertoire shows roughly 200,000 distinct CDR3 sequences, approximately 16% found once; its top ten account for approximately 2%. This clonotype was seen just once. The antigen remains unidentified. This chain joins TRBV6-6 and TRBJ1-5; D is uncertain. Sequencing used PBMCs or a T cell subset sorted from them (not recorded which). This TCR came from an adult woman who had mild COVID-19 (a few samples of this study predate the infection). Cell type and time point are not known. CDR3 region: CASSLAESQPQHF. CDR3 DNA: TGTGCCAGCAGTTTGGCAGAAAGCCAGCCCCAGCATTTT.